This TCR beta chain is from a study of vaccination effects on CD4 cells after COVID-19. Some clones are missing from TCRdb's copy, which holds only in-frame ones; the method was immunoSEQ multiplex PCR. The profile covers under 85,000 clones, with around 76% appearing a single time and approximately 1.9% taken by the ten largest. Prior to sequencing, the ViraFEST assay stimulated PBMC with viral peptide pools, which expanded the antigen-specific CD4+ T cells. Culture lasted 10 days before CD4+ T cell isolation. None of these healthy vaccinees had been infected with SARS-CoV-2 before vaccination. V gave up 6 bases and J gave up 5 bases; unmatched junction bases: 6. This CDR3 contains 14 residues. Germline loops: CDR1 LNHDA, CDR2 SQIVND (reference sequence). Of note for this clone: Its antigen remains unidentified.

The rearrangement joins TRBV19 to TRBJ2-1; 8 bases match TRBD1. The starting material was CD4+ T cells from PBMCs cultured with HCoV-229E spike peptides, obtained before COVID-19 vaccination. The sequence came from a human donor who received a COVID-19 vaccine. The CDR3 region is CASRQRDRHNEQFF. The CDR3 nucleotides read TGTGCCAGTAGACAAAGGGACAGGCACAATGAGCAGTTCTTC. Complete variable domain (other parts from reference TRBV19 and TRBJ2-1): DGGITQSPKYLFRKEGQNVTLSCEQNLNHDAMYWYRQDPGQGLRLIYYSQIVNDFQKGDIAEGYSVSREKKESFPLTVTSAQKNPTAFYLCASRQRDRHNEQFFGPGTRLTVL.